These 24 T cell receptor beta chains share one sample of origin, sequenced in a study of blood T cell repertoires in COVID-19. Sequencing was performed with immunoSEQ multiplex PCR; in TCRdb, only in-frame clones are kept and a portion is missing. Of more than 40,000 clones in the sample, 80% to 90% were seen once. The source material was peripheral blood. These receptors were collected from a woman aged 80 or older with acute or convalescent COVID-19.

The V and J genes are TRBV6-1 and TRBJ2-1, with TRBD1 matching over 8 bases. The CDR3 runs to 15 residues. V was clipped by 3 bases and J by 2 bases; unmatched bases: 3. The germline V gene has CDR1 MNHNS and CDR2 SASEGT. The CDR3 sequence: CASSDRQGPYNEQFF. The CDR3 bases are TGTGCCAGCAGTGACCGACAGGGGCCCTACAATGAGCAGTTCTTC.

This chain joins TRBV6-1 and TRBJ2-7; D might be TRBD1 (5 bases). Trimming took 0 bases from V and 2 from J, leaving 8 bases between them. CDR3 length: 14 amino acids. Germline V lookup: CDR1 MNHNS, CDR2 SASEGT. The DNA of the CDR3 is TGTGCCAGCAGTGAAGCGCAGGGAACCTACGAGCAGTACTTC. Translating gives CASSEAQGTYEQYF.

This chain connects TRBV5-1 to TRBJ1-2, with 8 bases lining up with TRBD1. Per the germline V gene, CDR1 is SGHRS and CDR2 is YFSETQ. V lost 4 bases and J lost 8; bases outside the gene matches: 7. The CDR3 is 13 amino acids. The CDR3 bases are TGCGCCAGCAGCGTGACAGGGGTAGGCGGCTACACCTTC. It is translated as CASSVTGVGGYTF.

This clone appeared a single time. The chain couples TRBV2 to TRBJ2-1; D possibly corresponds to TRBD1 (5 bases). CDR1 SNHLY and CDR2 FYNNEI come from the germline V gene. Trimming pared 7 bases from V and 3 bases from J, leaving 10 bases between. The CDR3 length is 13 residues. CDR3 residues: CASTVDSYNEQFF. In nucleotides, the CDR3 is TGTGCCAGCACCGTTGACAGCTACAATGAGCAGTTCTTC.

The V call is TRBV4-1, the J call TRBJ1-5; D is uncertain. Germline CDR1 and CDR2: MGHRA and YSYEKL. Trimming cost V 0 bases and J 5 bases, with 5 bases left between them. CDR3 length: 13 residues. CDR3 sequence reads: CASSQDRDQPQHF. Written as DNA, the CDR3 is TGCGCCAGCAGCCAAGACCGTGATCAGCCCCAGCATTTT.

V and J are TRBV9 and TRBJ1-1; 7 positions agree with TRBD1. CDR1 SGDLS and CDR2 YYNGEE come from the germline V gene. V shed 0 bases and J 0 bases; nucleotides not matched to a gene: 5. The CDR3 has 16 amino acids. The CDR3 reads CASSVGTGNMNTEAFF. CDR3 DNA sequence: TGTGCCAGCAGCGTAGGGACAGGAAATATGAACACTGAAGCTTTCTTT. The entire variable domain, with the rest obtained from reference TRBV9 and TRBJ1-1, is as follows: DSGVTQTPKHLITATGQRVTLRCSPRSGDLSVYWYQQSLDQGLQFLIQYYNGEERAKGNILERFSAQQFPDLHSELNLSSLELGDSALYFCASSVGTGNMNTEAFFGQGTRLTVV.

The V and J genes are TRBV2 and TRBJ2-2; a weak D match, TRBD1 (6 bases). V lost 6 bases to trimming and J lost 7 bases, with 15 bases between them. The length of the CDR3 is 14 residues. The germline V gene encodes CDR1 SNHLY and CDR2 FYNNEI. CDR3 bases: TGTGCCAGCAGGCCACAGGGCCTGGACGGGGAGCTGTTTTTT. Amino acid sequence: CASRPQGLDGELFF.

V and J are TRBV10-2 and TRBJ1-6; D not certain. CDR1 is WSHSY, CDR2 SAAADI, per germline. V lost 3 bases and J 10 bases, leaving 22 bases between the germline ends. The CDR3 has 17 amino acids. CDR3 sequence: CASSDPLEGSGRSPLHF. The CDR3 DNA follows: TGCGCCAGCAGTGATCCCTTAGAGGGTTCCGGGAGGTCACCCCTCCACTTT.

V usage is TRBV5-4 and J usage is TRBJ2-7; 11 bases match TRBD1. Germline V gene lookup returns CDR1 SGHNT and CDR2 YYREEE (reference sequence). CDR3 size: 16 residues. V dropped 1 base and J dropped 5; count of bases not matched to a gene: 8. CDR3 amino acids: CASSLPPGQGGNEQYF. In DNA form, the CDR3 reads TGTGCCAGCAGCTTGCCCCCGGGACAGGGGGGCAACGAGCAGTACTTC.

The chain recombines TRBV7-6 with TRBJ1-5; D is unclear. V gave up 5 bases and J gave up 7 bases, with 12 bases separating them. CDR1 SGHVS and CDR2 FNYEAQ come from the germline V gene. CDR3 length equals 13 residues. DNA for the CDR3: TGTGCCAGCAGCCCCCCCGGGAACCAGCCCCAGCATTTT. The encoded protein is CASSPPGNQPQHF.

J is TRBJ1-4 and V is TRBV6-1, with unresolved D. The CDR3 contains 15 residues. Trimming cost V 3 bases and J 5 bases, with 13 bases left between them. Germline values: CDR1 MNHNS, CDR2 SASEGT. Here the CDR3 reads CASSERVGGNEKLFF. CDR3 in DNA: TGTGCCAGCAGTGAGAGGGTGGGAGGGAATGAAAAACTGTTTTTT.

The chain combines TRBV11-2 with TRBJ2-5, with 14 bases identical to TRBD2. The CDR3 totals 17 residues. Germline-derived CDR1 and CDR2 are SGHAT and FQNNGV. J gave up 5 bases and V 5 bases, and 10 bases lay outside the gene matches. CDR3 sequence (DNA): TGTGCCAGCAGCGCCGGACTAGCGGGGGGTGGAGGGGAGACCCAGTACTTC. Translated, it gives CASSAGLAGGGGETQYF.

V gene TRBV3-1 (or the pseudogene TRBV3-2) combines with J gene TRBJ1-2, with D possibly matching TRBD1 (6 bases). Germline CDR1 LGHDT, CDR2 YNNKEL (reference sequence). CDR3 length equals 12 residues. V gave up 5 bases and J gave up 8 bases, with 12 bases separating them. The CDR3 region is CASSSQGMGYTF. Written as DNA, the CDR3 is TGTGCCAGCAGCTCTCAGGGGATGGGCTACACCTTC.

This chain connects TRBV10-3 to TRBJ2-3, with TRBD2 matching 8 bases. Per germline, CDR1 ENHRY and CDR2 SYGVKD. The CDR3 length is 15 residues. V was pared by 8 bases and J by 1 base, with 8 bases of the junction left unmatched. CDR3 residues: CAIAAGGHGTDTQYF. DNA of the CDR3: TGTGCCATCGCCGCGGGGGGCCACGGCACAGATACGCAGTATTTT.

The gene calls are TRBV5-1 and TRBJ2-1, with a weak D call TRBD2 (5 bases). The V gene's germline CDR1 is SGHRS and CDR2 YFSETQ. The CDR3 has 16 residues. Trimming left V 3 bases short and J 4 bases short, with 17 bases between. This CDR3 reads CASSSGLSPVYNEQFF. Written as DNA, the CDR3 is TGCGCCAGCAGCTCAGGACTCTCCCCGGTGTACAATGAGCAGTTCTTC. Full variable domain (missing parts from reference TRBV5-1 and TRBJ2-1): KAGVTQTPRYLIKTRGQQVTLSCSPISGHRSVSWYQQTPGQGLQFLFEYFSETQRNKGNFPGRFSGRQFSNSRSEMNVSTLELGDSALYLCASSSGLSPVYNEQFFGPGTRLTVL.

The V and J genes are TRBV3-1 (or the pseudogene TRBV3-2) and TRBJ2-2, with 7 bases that match TRBD2. From germline, CDR1 is LGHDT and CDR2 YNNKEL (reference sequence). V shed 6 bases and J 3 bases; nucleotides not matched to a gene: 4. This CDR3 is built from 14 residues. In nucleotides, the CDR3 is TGTGCCAGCAGTCCGCGGGGGTACACCGGGGAGCTGTTTTTT. Its protein product is CASSPRGYTGELFF.

CDR3 DNA: TGCAGCGCTAGAGGAGGGGGGGCAGGCGAGCAGTACTTC. This gives the protein CSARGGGAGEQYF. J is TRBJ2-7 and V is TRBV29-1; D may be TRBD2 (7 bases). Per germline, CDR1 SQVTM and CDR2 ANQGSEA. The CDR3 has 13 amino acids. Trimming stripped 7 bases from V and 6 bases from J, with 19 bases between.

The chain recombines TRBV18 with TRBJ1-5, with a possible D match to TRBD1 (5 bases). CDR3 size: 13 residues. Between the trimmed V and J ends, which lost 3 bases and 4 bases, there was a span of 7 bases. Germline CDR1 and CDR2: KGHSH and LQKENI. The DNA for the CDR3 is TGTGCCAGCTCACCTTCAGGGAATCAGCCCCAGCATTTT. Translation: CASSPSGNQPQHF.

This clone appeared a few times. The chain joins TRBV2 to TRBJ2-7; TRBD1 aligns across 11 bases. V lost 7 bases to trimming and J lost 7 bases; unmatched junction nucleotides: 9. Germline CDR1 reads SNHLY; CDR2 reads FYNNEI. The CDR3 has 14 amino acids. For the CDR3, the DNA is TGTGCCAGCAACCCCGGGACAGGGGGTAGGGAGCAGTACTTC. Protein: CASNPGTGGREQYF.

The chain has TRBV19 and TRBJ2-3; the match to TRBD1 covers 11 bases. Germline lookup yields CDR1 LNHDA and CDR2 SQIVND (reference sequence). The CDR3 spans 14 residues. V trimming: 9 bases; J trimming: 1 base; junction bases outside the gene matches: 3. The CDR3 protein is CASGQGAGTDTQYF. The CDR3 region has the DNA TGTGCCAGCGGACAGGGGGCCGGCACAGATACGCAGTATTTT.

The chain recombines TRBV19 with TRBJ2-3; TRBD2 aligns across 7 bases. The V and J ends lost 5 bases and 0 bases, in that order; junction bases with no gene match: 2. CDR1 and CDR2 from the germline V gene are LNHDA and SQIVND (reference sequence). This CDR3 spans 14 amino acids. This chain's CDR3 is CASSGLVSTDTQYF. The CDR3 bases are TGTGCCAGTAGTGGACTAGTAAGCACAGATACGCAGTATTTT.

The chain combines TRBV2 with TRBJ1-6; the D is unclear. The V end lost 2 bases, the J end lost 13 bases, and 12 bases lay between the germline ends. The CDR3 totals 13 residues. Germline V CDR1 and CDR2: SNHLY, FYNNEI. CDR3 DNA: TGTGCCAGCAGTGAAACATCGTCGTCGCCCCTCCACTTT. The encoded protein is CASSETSSSPLHF.

The CDR3 DNA is TGTGCCAGCAGAACAGGGGGTGGCAATCAGCCCCAGCATTTT. Protein product: CASRTGGGNQPQHF. The rearrangement joins TRBV2 to TRBJ1-5; 8 bases align to TRBD1. CDR1 and CDR2 from the germline V gene are SNHLY and FYNNEI. The CDR3 spans 14 residues. V lost 6 bases to trimming and J lost 2 bases; unmatched junction nucleotides: 3. The full variable domain, in which reference TRBV2 and TRBJ1-5 provide the parts outside the CDR3, is EPEVTQTPSHQVTQMGQEVILRCVPISNHLYFYWYRQILGQKVEFLVSFYNNEISEKSEIFDDQFSVERPDGSNFTLKIRSTKLEDSAMYFCASRTGGGNQPQHFGDGTRLSIL.

V usage is TRBV5-1 and J usage is TRBJ2-1; 8 bases are shared with TRBD1. The germline V gene encodes CDR1 SGHRS and CDR2 YFSETQ. The J segment lost 8 bases and the V segment lost 0 bases, leaving 4 bases of the junction unmatched. The CDR3 covers 14 residues. CDR3 sequence: CASSLAQGGYEQFF. As DNA, the CDR3 is TGCGCCAGCAGCTTGGCACAGGGGGGCTATGAGCAGTTCTTC.